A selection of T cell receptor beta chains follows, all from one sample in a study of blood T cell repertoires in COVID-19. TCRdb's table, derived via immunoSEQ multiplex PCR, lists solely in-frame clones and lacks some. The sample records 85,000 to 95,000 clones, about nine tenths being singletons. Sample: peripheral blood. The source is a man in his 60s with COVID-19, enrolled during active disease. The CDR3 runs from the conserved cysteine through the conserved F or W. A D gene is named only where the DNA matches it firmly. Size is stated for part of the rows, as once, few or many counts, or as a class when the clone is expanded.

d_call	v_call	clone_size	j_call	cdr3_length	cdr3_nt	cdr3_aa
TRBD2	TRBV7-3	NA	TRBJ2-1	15	TGTGCCAGCAGCCCCTTAGCGGGCTCCTACAATGAGCAGTTCTTC	CASSPLAGSYNEQFF
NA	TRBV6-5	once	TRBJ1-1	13	TGTGCCAGCAGCCTTGGACTGTACACTGAAGCTTTCTTT	CASSLGLYTEAFF
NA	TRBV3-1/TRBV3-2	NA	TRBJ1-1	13	TGTGCCAGCAGCCTTGGTGGGGCTCACTGGTCGATCTTT	CASSLGGAHWSIF
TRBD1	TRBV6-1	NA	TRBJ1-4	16	TGTGCCAGCAGTGCGCTACCCGGGACAGGGAATGAAAAACTGTTTTTT	CASSALPGTGNEKLFF
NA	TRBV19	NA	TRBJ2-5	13	TGTGCCAGTAGAACGACAGGAGGAGAGACCCAGTACTTC	CASRTTGGETQYF
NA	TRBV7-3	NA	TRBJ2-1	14	TGTGCCAGCAGCTTAGCGGTTCGGTCATCGGAGCAGTTCTTC	CASSLAVRSSEQFF
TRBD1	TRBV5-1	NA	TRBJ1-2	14	TGCGCCAGCAGCTTGGGGGACAGTCTCTATGGCTACACCTTC	CASSLGDSLYGYTF
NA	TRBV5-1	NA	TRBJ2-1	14	TGCGCCAGCAGCTTGGGGGGCGGCTTCAATGAGCAGTTCTTC	CASSLGGGFNEQFF
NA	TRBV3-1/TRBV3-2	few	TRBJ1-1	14	TGTGCCAGCAGCCAAGCTGACAGGAGGACTGAAGCTTTCTTT	CASSQADRRTEAFF
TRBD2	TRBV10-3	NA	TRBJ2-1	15	TGTGCCATCAGTGTTAGGACTAGCGGGAGCAATGAGCAGTTCTTC	CAISVRTSGSNEQFF
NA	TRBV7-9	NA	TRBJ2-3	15	TGTGCCAGCAGCCCCGCCTTCTATAGCACAGATACGCAGTATTTT	CASSPAFYSTDTQYF
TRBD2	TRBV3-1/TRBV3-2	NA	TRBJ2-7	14	TGTGCCAGCAGCCTAGCGGGAGCAGAATCTGGGCAGTACTTC	CASSLAGAESGQYF
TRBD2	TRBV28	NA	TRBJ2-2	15	TGTGCCAGCAGTTTACCCAGCGGGAGAACCGGGGAGCTGTTTTTT	CASSLPSGRTGELFF
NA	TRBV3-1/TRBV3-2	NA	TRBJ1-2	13	TGTGCCAGCAGCCAAGAGGCAGGCTATGGCTACACCTTC	CASSQEAGYGYTF
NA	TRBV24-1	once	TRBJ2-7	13	TGTGCCACCAGCAGAGGGGGATCCTACGAGCAGTACTTC	CATSRGGSYEQYF
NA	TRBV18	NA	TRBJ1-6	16	TGTGCCAGCTCACCACCATATCGGGACGGAGGGTCACCCCTCCACTTT	CASSPPYRDGGSPLHF
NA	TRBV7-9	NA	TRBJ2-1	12	TGTGCCAGCCAATCGGGGTCCCATGAGCAGTTCTTC	CASQSGSHEQFF
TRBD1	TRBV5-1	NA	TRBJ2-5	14	TGCGCCAGCAGCAGGGACAGCCCACAAGAGACCCAGTACTTC	CASSRDSPQETQYF
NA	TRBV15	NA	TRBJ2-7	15	TGTGCCACCAGCAGGGCGGGGACAGCGTCCTACGAGCAGTACTTC	CATSRAGTASYEQYF
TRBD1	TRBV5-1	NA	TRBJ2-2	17	TGCGCCAGCAGCTACCGTCAGGACAGGGGTAACACCGGGGAGCTGTTTTTT	CASSYRQDRGNTGELFF
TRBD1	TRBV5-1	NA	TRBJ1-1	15	TGCGCCAGCAGCTTGGGACAGGGAGGGAACACTGAAGCTTTCTTT	CASSLGQGGNTEAFF
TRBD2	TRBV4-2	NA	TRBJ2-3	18	TGTGCCAGCAGCCCATCCCAACTAGCGGACTATAGCACAGATACGCAGTATTTT	CASSPSQLADYSTDTQYF
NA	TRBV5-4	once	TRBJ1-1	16	TGTGCCAGCAGCTTGTGGGGTAACGGGAGGAACACTGAAGCTTTCTTT	CASSLWGNGRNTEAFF
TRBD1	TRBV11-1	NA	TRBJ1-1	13	TGTGCCAGCAGCTTCGACAGGGCCACTGAAGCTTTCTTT	CASSFDRATEAFF
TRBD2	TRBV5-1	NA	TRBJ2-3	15	TGCGCCAGCAGACAACTAGCGACTAGCACAGATACGCAGTATTTT	CASRQLATSTDTQYF
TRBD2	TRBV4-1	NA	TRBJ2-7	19	TGCGCCAGCAGCCAAGAAGGCGCTAGCGGGATAAGGGAAACCTACGAGCAGTACTTC	CASSQEGASGIRETYEQYF
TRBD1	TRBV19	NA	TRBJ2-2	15	TGTGCCAGTAACGAGATACAGGGGGCCTCCGGGGAGCTGTTTTTT	CASNEIQGASGELFF
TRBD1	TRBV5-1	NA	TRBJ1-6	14	TGCGCCAGCAGCCTGGACAGGGGGCATTCACCCCTCCACTTT	CASSLDRGHSPLHF
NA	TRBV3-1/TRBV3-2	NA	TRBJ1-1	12	TGTGCCAGCAGCCAAGACTACACTGAAGCTTTCTTT	CASSQDYTEAFF
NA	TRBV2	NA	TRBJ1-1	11	TGTGCCAGCAGGGCGAACACTGAAGCTTTCTTT	CASRANTEAFF
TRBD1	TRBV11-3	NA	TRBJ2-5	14	TGTGCCAGCAGCTCGGGGACAGCTGAAGAGACCCAGTACTTC	CASSSGTAEETQYF
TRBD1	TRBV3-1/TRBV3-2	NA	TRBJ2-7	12	TGTGCCAGCAGCCAATACAGGGGGGAAATTCGCTTC	CASSQYRGEIRF
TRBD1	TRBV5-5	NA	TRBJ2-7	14	TGTGCCAGCAGCTTGGGGGACAGCTCCTACGAGCAGTACTTC	CASSLGDSSYEQYF
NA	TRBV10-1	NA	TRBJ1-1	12	TGCGCCAGCAGGGGGAGCGGGACTGAAGCTTTCTTT	CASRGSGTEAFF
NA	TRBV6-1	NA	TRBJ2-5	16	TGTGCCAGCAGTGATCCGGGCAGGGCCTCCAGGGGGGCCCAGTACTTC	CASSDPGRASRGAQYF
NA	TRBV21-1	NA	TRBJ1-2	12	TGTGCCAGCAGCCCTGGGACATATGGCTACACCTTC	CASSPGTYGYTF
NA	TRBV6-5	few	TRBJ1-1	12	TGTGCCAGCAGTTACCCGGACAGTGAAGCTTTCTTT	CASSYPDSEAFF
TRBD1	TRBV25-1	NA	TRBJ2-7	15	TGTGCCAGCAGTGGAACCGACAGGGGGCGTAGCGAGCAGTACTTC	CASSGTDRGRSEQYF
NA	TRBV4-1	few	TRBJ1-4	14	TGCGCCAGCAGCCAAGACGCGGGGGAAGGGAAACTGTTTTTT	CASSQDAGEGKLFF
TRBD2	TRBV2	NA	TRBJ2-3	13	TGTGCCAGCAGTGTCCGGGAGGTAGATACGCAGTATTTT	CASSVREVDTQYF
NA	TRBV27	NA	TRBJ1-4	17	TGTGCCAGCAGCCAAAATATTCAGTCAGGGGCTGACGAAAAACTGTTTTTT	CASSQNIQSGADEKLFF
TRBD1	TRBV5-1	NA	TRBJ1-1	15	TGCGCCAGCATTATTCGGACAGGGAAGAACACTGAAGCTTTCTTT	CASIIRTGKNTEAFF
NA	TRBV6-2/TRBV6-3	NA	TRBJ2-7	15	TGTGCCAGCAGTTACGACGGGAATCCATCCTACGAGCAGTACTTC	CASSYDGNPSYEQYF
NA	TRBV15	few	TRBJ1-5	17	TGTGCCACCAGCCGAGAGGGAGGGGCCTATAGCAATCAGCCCCAGCATTTT	CATSREGGAYSNQPQHF
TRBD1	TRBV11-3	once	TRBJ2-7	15	TGTGCCAGCAGCTTACTGACAGGGGGCGCGTCCGAGCAGTACTTC	CASSLLTGGASEQYF
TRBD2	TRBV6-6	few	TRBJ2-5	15	TGTGCCAGCAGTTACTCGGGTGCGGGAGAAGAGACCCAGTACTTC	CASSYSGAGEETQYF
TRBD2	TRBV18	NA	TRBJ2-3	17	TGTGCCAGCTCACCACCGCCTAGCGGTTCTTTCACAGATACGCAGTATTTT	CASSPPPSGSFTDTQYF
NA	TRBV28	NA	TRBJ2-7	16	TGTGCCAGCAGTTCAACCTTTGGACTAGGGGGCTACGAGCAGTACTTC	CASSSTFGLGGYEQYF
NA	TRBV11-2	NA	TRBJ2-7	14	TGTGCCAGCCGGCCCTGGACAAGGGCGAACGAGCAGTACTTC	CASRPWTRANEQYF
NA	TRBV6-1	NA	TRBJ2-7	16	TGTGCCAGCAGTGAGTTAGATTATAGCCAGATCTACGAGCAGTACTTC	CASSELDYSQIYEQYF
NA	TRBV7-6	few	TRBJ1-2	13	TGTGCCAGCAGCTTAGCAGGGGGTAATGGCTACACCTTC	CASSLAGGNGYTF
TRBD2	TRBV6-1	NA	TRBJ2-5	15	TGTGCCAGCAGTGAATTGACTAGCGGGTCGGAGACCCAGTACTTC	CASSELTSGSETQYF
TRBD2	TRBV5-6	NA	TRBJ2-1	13	TGTGCCAGCAGCCGGGGACTAGCGAATGAGCAGTTCTTC	CASSRGLANEQFF
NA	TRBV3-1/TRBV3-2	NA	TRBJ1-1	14	TGTGCCAGCAGCCAAGATGCGACAGCTGCCCTAGCTTTCTTT	CASSQDATAALAFF
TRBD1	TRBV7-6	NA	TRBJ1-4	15	TGTGCCAGCAGCTTATACCAGGGGGCTAATGAAAAACTGTTTTTT	CASSLYQGANEKLFF
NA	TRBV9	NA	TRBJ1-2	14	TGTGCCAGCAGCGTAGACCGCGGGGTCGAGGGCTACACCTTC	CASSVDRGVEGYTF
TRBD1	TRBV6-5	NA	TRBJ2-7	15	TGTGCCAGCAGTCGAGACAGGGCCGAAATCAACGAGCAGTACTTC	CASSRDRAEINEQYF
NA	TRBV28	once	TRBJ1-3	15	TGTGCCAGCAGTTTGGTCCCCGAGGCTGGAAACACCATATATTTT	CASSLVPEAGNTIYF
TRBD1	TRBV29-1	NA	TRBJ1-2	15	TGCAGCGTTACGTTGGGACAGACGATTAACTATGGCTACACCTTC	CSVTLGQTINYGYTF
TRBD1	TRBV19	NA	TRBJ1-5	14	TGTGCCAGTAGACCAGACAGGGAACCTCAGCCCCAGCATTTT	CASRPDREPQPQHF